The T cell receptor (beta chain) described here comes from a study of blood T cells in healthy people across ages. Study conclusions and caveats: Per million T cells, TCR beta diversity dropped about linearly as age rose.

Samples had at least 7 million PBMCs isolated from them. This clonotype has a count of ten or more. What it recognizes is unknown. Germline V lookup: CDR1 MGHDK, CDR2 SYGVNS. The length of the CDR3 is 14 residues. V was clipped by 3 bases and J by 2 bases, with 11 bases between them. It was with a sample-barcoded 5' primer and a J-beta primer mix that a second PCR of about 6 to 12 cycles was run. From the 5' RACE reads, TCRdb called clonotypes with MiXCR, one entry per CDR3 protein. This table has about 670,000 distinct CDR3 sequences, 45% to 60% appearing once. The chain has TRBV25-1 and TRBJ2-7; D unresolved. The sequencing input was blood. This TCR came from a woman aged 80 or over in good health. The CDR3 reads CASSDNSLTYEQYF. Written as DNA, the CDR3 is TGTGCCAGCAGTGACAACTCCTTAACCTACGAGCAGTACTTC.